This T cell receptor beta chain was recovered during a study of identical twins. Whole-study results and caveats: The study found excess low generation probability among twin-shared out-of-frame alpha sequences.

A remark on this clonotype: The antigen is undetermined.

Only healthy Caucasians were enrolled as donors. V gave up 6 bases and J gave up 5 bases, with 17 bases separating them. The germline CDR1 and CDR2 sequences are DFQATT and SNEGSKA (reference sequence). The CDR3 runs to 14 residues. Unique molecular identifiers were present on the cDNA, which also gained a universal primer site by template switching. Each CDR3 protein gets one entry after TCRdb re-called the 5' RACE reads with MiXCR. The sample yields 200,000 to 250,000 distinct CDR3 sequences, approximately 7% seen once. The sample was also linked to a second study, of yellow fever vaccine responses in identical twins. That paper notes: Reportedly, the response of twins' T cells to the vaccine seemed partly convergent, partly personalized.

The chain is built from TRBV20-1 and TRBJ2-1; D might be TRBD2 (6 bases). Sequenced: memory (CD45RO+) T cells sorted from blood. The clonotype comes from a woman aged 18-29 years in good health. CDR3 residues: CSAPKPGLNNEQFF. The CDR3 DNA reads TGCAGTGCCCCAAAACCCGGACTAAACAATGAGCAGTTCTTC.